What follows describes a single TCR beta chain. Between the trimmed V and J ends, which lost 4 bases and 4 bases, there was a span of 10 bases. The germline V gene encodes CDR1 LGHDT and CDR2 YNNKEL (reference sequence). The CDR3 is made up of 13 amino acids. This sample was taken from a study of blood T cell repertoires in COVID-19. Study background: Some COVID-19 samples were acute and others convalescent; all came from the United States, Italy and Spain. Sample material is recorded as cDNA or gDNA derived from T cells, B-cell-depleted T cells, or PBMCs.

Data came from immunoSEQ multiplex PCR; TCRdb stores just in-frame clones and leaves some out. This table holds 200,000 or so clones, roughly four fifths found once. This chain uses TRBV3-1 (or the pseudogene TRBV3-2) with TRBJ2-5; no definite D call. The sequencing input was peripheral blood. The receptor comes from a woman aged 55-75 years with acute or convalescent COVID-19. CDR3 residues: CASSRSRRETQYF. The CDR3 DNA is TGTGCCAGCAGCCGCTCGCGGAGAGAGACCCAGTACTTC.